These 2 T cell receptor beta chains share one sample of origin, sequenced in a study of cytomegalovirus exposure and HLA in healthy donors. The PCR ran on 60 Vbeta and 13 Jbeta primers. Measured with immunoSEQ multiplex PCR; TCRdb has only the in-frame clones, and not every one. This sample has some 170,000 clones, with about four fifths found just once. The sequenced sample was PBMCs. Receptors originate from a girl between 10 and 17 years old in good health and CMV-seropositive.

This sequence joins TRBV4-3 and TRBJ2-7; 8 nucleotides agree with TRBD1. Matching the DNA end better, TRBJ2-1 makes the J call doubtful. Germline V gives CDR1 LGHNA, CDR2 YSLEER. This CDR3 has 16 amino acids. The CDR3 region has the DNA TGCGCCAGCAGCCAGGGAACAGGGGGTAAATACAATGAGCAGTTCTTC. Its protein is CASSQGTGGKYNEQFF.

The genes are TRBV29-1 and TRBJ1-4, with D perhaps matching TRBD1 (6 bases). This CDR3 contains 14 residues. Trimming shortened V by 6 bases and J by 8 bases, and 19 bases separated the two germline ends. Germline assignment: CDR1 SQVTM and CDR2 ANQGSEA. The CDR3 is CSVYLVGGREKLFF. CDR3 nucleotides: TGCAGCGTCTATCTAGTCGGGGGGCGGGAAAAACTGTTTTTT.